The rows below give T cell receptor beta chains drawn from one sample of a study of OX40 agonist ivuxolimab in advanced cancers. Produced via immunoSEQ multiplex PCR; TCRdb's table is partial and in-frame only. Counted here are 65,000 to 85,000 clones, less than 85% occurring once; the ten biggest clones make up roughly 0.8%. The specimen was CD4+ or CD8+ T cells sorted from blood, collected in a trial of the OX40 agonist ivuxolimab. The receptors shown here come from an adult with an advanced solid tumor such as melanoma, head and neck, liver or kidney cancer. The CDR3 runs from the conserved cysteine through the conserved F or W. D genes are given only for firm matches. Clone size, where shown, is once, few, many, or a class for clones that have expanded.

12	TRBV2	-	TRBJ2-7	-	TGTGCCAGCAGTGCCAGTCCCTACGAGCAGTACTTC	CASSASPYEQYF
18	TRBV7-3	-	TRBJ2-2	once	TGTGCCAGCAGCCCAGGTTGGGGACGGGGACGGAACACCGGGGAGCTGTTTTTT	CASSPGWGRGRNTGELFF
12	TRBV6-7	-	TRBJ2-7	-	TGTGCCAGCAGGCCACAGGTGGGCGAGCAGTACTTC	CASRPQVGEQYF
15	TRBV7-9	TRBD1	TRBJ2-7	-	TGTGCCAGCAGCTTAGGCCAGGGGGTGGAAGACGAGCAGTACTTC	CASSLGQGVEDEQYF
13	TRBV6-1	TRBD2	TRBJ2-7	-	TGTGCCAGCAGGAAAGCGGGAGGGTCCGAGCAGTACTTC	CASRKAGGSEQYF
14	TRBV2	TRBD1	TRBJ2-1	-	TGTGCCAGCACCCGGGACAGGGAACCCAATGAGCAGTTCTTC	CASTRDREPNEQFF
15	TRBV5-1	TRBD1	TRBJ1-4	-	TGCGCCAGCCAACGCCAACAGGGGACGAATGAAAAACTGTTTTTT	CASQRQQGTNEKLFF
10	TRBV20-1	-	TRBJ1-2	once	TGCAGTATCGGGGAGGATGGCTACACCTTC	CSIGEDGYTF
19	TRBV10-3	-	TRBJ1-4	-	TGTGCCATCAGTGAGTCGGCAGGGAGGATGATTGGGACTAATGAAAAACTGTTTTTT	CAISESAGRMIGTNEKLFF
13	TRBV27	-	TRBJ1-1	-	TGTGCCAGCAGGCTTAACAGGGACACTGAAGCTTTCTTT	CASRLNRDTEAFF
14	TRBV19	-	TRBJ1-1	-	TGTGCCAGTGGACAGATAGGGACAAACACTGAAGCTTTCTTT	CASGQIGTNTEAFF
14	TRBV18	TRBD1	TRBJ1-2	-	TGTGCCAGCTCAGGCACAGGGGGCGATGTTGGCTACACCTTC	CASSGTGGDVGYTF
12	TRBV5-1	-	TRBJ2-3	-	TGCGCCAGCAGCTTGGAGACAGATACGCAGTATTTT	CASSLETDTQYF
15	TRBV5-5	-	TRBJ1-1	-	TGTGCCAGCAGCTTATTGTGGCAGATGAACACTGAAGCTTTCTTT	CASSLLWQMNTEAFF
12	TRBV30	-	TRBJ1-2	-	TGTGCCTGGAGTCGGGGGAACTATGGCTACACCTTC	CAWSRGNYGYTF
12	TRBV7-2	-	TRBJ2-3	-	TGTGCCAGCAGCCCTACAGGGGATACGCAGTATTTT	CASSPTGDTQYF
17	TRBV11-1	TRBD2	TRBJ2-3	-	TGTGCCAGCAGCCCAGGGACTAGCGGGGGGCAAACAGATACGCAGTATTTT	CASSPGTSGGQTDTQYF
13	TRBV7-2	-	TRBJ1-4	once	TGTGCCAGCAGCCCGGACGGGGTCGGGAAACTGTTTTTT	CASSPDGVGKLFF
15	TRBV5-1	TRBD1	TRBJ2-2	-	TGCGCCAGCAGCTCCACAGGGGGGAACACCGGGGAGCTGTTTTTT	CASSSTGGNTGELFF
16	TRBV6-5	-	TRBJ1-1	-	TGTGCCAGCAGTTACTCGGTTTTGAGGCCGAACACTGAAGCTTTCTTT	CASSYSVLRPNTEAFF
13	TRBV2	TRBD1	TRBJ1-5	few	TGTGCCAGCAGCGGACAGGACCATCAGCCCCAGCATTTT	CASSGQDHQPQHF
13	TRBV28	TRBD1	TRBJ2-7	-	TGTGCCAGCAGGACAGGGCCATCCTACGAGCAGTACTTC	CASRTGPSYEQYF
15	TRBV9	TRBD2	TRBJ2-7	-	TGTGCCAGCAGCCTTAGCGGGGCCCCCCTCTACGAGCAGTACTTC	CASSLSGAPLYEQYF
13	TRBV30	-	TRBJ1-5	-	TGTGCCTGGGGACATAATAGCAATCAGCCCCAGCATTTT	CAWGHNSNQPQHF
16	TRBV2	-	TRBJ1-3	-	TGTGCCAGCAGCCTGGACAGAATGAGCTCTGGAAACACCATATATTTT	CASSLDRMSSGNTIYF
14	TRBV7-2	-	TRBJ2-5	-	TGTGCCAGCAGCTTACCCCCAACCCGAGGGACCCAGTACTTC	CASSLPPTRGTQYF
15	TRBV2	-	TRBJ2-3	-	TGTGCCAGCAGTGTTAGCTGGGACTTAACAGATACGCAGTATTTT	CASSVSWDLTDTQYF
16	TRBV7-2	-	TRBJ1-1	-	TGTGCCAGCAGCTTAGATCGTATTCGGGTGAACACTGAAGCTTTCTTT	CASSLDRIRVNTEAFF
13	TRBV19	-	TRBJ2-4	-	TGTGCCAGTAGTATAGGGGGCCTAAGCATTCAGTACTTC	CASSIGGLSIQYF
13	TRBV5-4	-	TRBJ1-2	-	TGTGCCAGCAGCCTTCCTCCAGGGTTGGGCTACACCTTC	CASSLPPGLGYTF
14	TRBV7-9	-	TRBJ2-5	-	TGTGCCAGCAGCCCCAAGTATATCGGAGAGACCCAGTACTTC	CASSPKYIGETQYF
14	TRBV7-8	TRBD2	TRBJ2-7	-	TGTGCCAGCAGCTTCCTAGCGGGGTCCTACGAGCAGTACTTC	CASSFLAGSYEQYF
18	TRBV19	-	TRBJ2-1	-	TGTGCCAGTAGTATCCTCCCGAAGGCCCTTGGCTCCTACAATGAGCAGTTCTTC	CASSILPKALGSYNEQFF